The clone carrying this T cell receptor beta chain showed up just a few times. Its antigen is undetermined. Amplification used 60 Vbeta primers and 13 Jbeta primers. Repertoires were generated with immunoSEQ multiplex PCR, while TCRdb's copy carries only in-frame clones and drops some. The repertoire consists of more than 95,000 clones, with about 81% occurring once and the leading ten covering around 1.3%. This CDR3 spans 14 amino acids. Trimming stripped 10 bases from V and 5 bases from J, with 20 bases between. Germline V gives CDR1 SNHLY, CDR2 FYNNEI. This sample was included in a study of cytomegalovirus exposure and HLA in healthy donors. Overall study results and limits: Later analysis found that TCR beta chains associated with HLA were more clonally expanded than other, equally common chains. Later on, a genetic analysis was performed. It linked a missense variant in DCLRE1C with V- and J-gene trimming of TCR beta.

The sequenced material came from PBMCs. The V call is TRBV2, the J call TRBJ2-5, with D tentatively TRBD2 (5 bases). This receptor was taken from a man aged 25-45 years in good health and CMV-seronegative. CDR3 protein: CATRVGVDWETQYF. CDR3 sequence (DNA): TGTGCCACCCGAGTCGGGGTGGATTGGGAGACCCAGTACTTC.